These 2 T cell receptor beta chains were sequenced from one sample in a study of blood T cell repertoires in COVID-19. TCRdb's copy holds only in-frame clones and misses some; the assay was immunoSEQ multiplex PCR. The sample lists 200,000 to 300,000 clones, roughly 80% occurring once. The sample was peripheral blood. Source of these receptors: an older woman with active or convalescent COVID-19.

The rearrangement links TRBV9 to TRBJ1-5; D gene uncertain. The germline V gene encodes CDR1 SGDLS and CDR2 YYNGEE. The CDR3 runs to 20 residues. V shed 2 bases and J shed 0 bases, with 24 bases lying between them. CDR3 region: CASSVPQSYRWSYSNQPQHF. The CDR3 nucleotides read TGTGCCAGCAGCGTCCCACAGTCATATCGGTGGTCTTATAGCAATCAGCCCCAGCATTTT.

This clone was detected only a few times. V usage is TRBV4-1 and J usage is TRBJ1-2, with TRBD1 identical over 11 bases. CDR1 and CDR2 from the germline V gene are MGHRA and YSYEKL. The CDR3 runs 17 residues. V was clipped by 1 base and J by 7 bases; unmatched bases: 11. The CDR3 loop reads CASSQGLRGQGGSGYTF. The CDR3 nucleotides are TGCGCCAGCAGCCAAGGACTCAGGGGACAGGGGGGAAGTGGCTACACCTTC.